The clone carrying this T cell receptor (beta chain) was recorded once. Its matching antigen is unknown. Naive CD8 populations comprised CD45RO-negative cells positively selected for CCR7, excluding terminally differentiated effector memory CD45RA+ cells. These data belong to a study of shared clonotypes between healthy human individuals. Looking at the study overall: There were three CD4 naive, three CD4 memory, two CD8 naive and one CD8 memory plates per donor.

Study-level results: Limitation of the genetic and exposure-history diversity represented came from the few donors.

The trim removed 4 bases at V and 2 bases at J, leaving 5 bases unmatched. Germline V CDR1 and CDR2: MDHEN, SYDVKM. The CDR3 sequence is 15 residues long. Samples underwent the assay at deep level. Libraries were prepared by immunoSEQ multiplex PCR; TCRdb keeps only in-frame clonotypes and omits some of them. The profile covers roughly 2 million clones, with roughly 94% appearing a single time and roughly 1% taken by the ten largest. The receptor comes from a man between 18 and 29 years old in good health. Sequences were obtained from naive CD8+ T cells sorted from blood. The chain has TRBV28 and TRBJ1-5; TRBD1 agrees at 7 bases. Here the CDR3 DNA reads TGTGCCAGCAGTTCTAGGGGGCTGGGCAATCAGCCCCAGCATTTT. Translation gives CASSSRGLGNQPQHF.